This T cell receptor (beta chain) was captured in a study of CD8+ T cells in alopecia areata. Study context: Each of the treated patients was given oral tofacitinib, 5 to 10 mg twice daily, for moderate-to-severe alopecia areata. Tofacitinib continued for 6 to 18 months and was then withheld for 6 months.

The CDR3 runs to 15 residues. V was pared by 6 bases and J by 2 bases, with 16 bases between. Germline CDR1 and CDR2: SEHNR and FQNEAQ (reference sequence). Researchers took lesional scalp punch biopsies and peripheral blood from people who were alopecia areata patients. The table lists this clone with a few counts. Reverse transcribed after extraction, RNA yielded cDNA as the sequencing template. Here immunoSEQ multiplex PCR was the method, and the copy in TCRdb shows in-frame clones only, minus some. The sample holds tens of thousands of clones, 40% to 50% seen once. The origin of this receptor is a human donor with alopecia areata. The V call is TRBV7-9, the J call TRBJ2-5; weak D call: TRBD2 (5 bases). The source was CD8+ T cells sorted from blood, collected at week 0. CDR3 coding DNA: TGTGCCAGCAGGTCCGATGGGAGACCTCAAGAGACCCAGTACTTC. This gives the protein CASRSDGRPQETQYF.